These 25 T cell receptor beta chains came from one sample sequenced in a study of post-analysis software for immune sequencing data. Study results and limitations: Five or six TRBV segments were significantly more frequent in patients than in controls. TRBV5-6, TRBV5-1 and TRBV20-1 were among these segments.

Carried by the TCR beta cDNA libraries were unique molecular identifiers. In TCRdb, the PCR reads were re-called with MiXCR into one record per CDR3 protein. The table lists 450,000 to 650,000 distinct CDR3 sequences, around 40% of them singletons. No antigen has been assigned to these receptors. Material for sequencing was blood. The receptors originated from a girl aged 10-17 years with multiple sclerosis.

The V and J genes are TRBV2 and TRBJ1-2; unclear D gene. Looked up from germline, CDR1 is SNHLY and CDR2 is FYNNEI. V lost 5 bases, J lost 4 bases, and 11 bases lay in between. The CDR3 has 13 residues. The CDR3: CASSPQPIYGYTF. The CDR3 DNA is TGTGCCAGCAGTCCACAGCCAATCTATGGCTACACCTTC.

This chain uses TRBV20-1 with TRBJ2-7; possibly TRBD2 for D (5 bases). From germline, CDR1 is DFQATT and CDR2 SNEGSKA (reference sequence). The length of the CDR3 is 13 residues. The CDR3 bases are TGCAGCGCGGCCGAGGGCTTCTCCTACGAGCAGTACTTC. It encodes CSAAEGFSYEQYF.

The chain uses TRBV12-3 or TRBV12-4 and TRBJ2-5; D call uncertain. The CDR3 extends over 14 amino acids. V was trimmed by 1 base and J by 3 bases, leaving 9 bases between them. The CDR3 coding sequence is TGTGCCAGCAGTTTAGGCTGGCTAGAAGAGACCCAGTACTTC. Residues: CASSLGWLEETQYF.

This clonotype has a handful of counts. The V gene is TRBV12-3 or TRBV12-4, the J gene TRBJ2-5, with 9 nucleotides matching TRBD1. The length of the CDR3 is 13 residues. V lost 8 bases and J lost 1; bases outside the gene matches: 2. The CDR3 loop reads CASGTGFQETQYF. CDR3 DNA sequence: TGTGCCAGCGGGACAGGGTTCCAAGAGACCCAGTACTTC.

This clonotype was observed a handful of times. The chain is built from TRBV12-3 or TRBV12-4 and TRBJ2-5; D is unclear. This CDR3 is 14 amino acids long. V lost 1 base, J lost 4 bases, and 10 bases lay in between. The CDR3 bases are TGTGCCAGCAGTTTAGTGCCCCTTGGAGAGACCCAGTACTTC. Protein product: CASSLVPLGETQYF.

This clonotype has more than one count but fewer than ten. The chain joins TRBV12-3 or TRBV12-4 to TRBJ1-1, with D uncertain. V gave up 5 bases and J gave up 3 bases, with 4 bases separating them. This CDR3 comprises 11 residues. DNA of the CDR3: TGTGCCAGCAGTCCGGACACTGAAGCTTTCTTT. Its translation is CASSPDTEAFF.

This chain joins TRBV4-2 and TRBJ1-2; the D is unclear. Trimming shortened V by 1 base and J by 5 bases, and 8 bases separated the two germline ends. The CDR3 runs 13 residues. Germline lookup yields CDR1 LGHNA and CDR2 YNFKEQ. The CDR3 coding sequence is TGTGCCAGCAGCCAAGGGTCCCTTTATGGCTACACCTTC. It translates to CASSQGSLYGYTF.

As to this clonotype: At one of its ends the junction is not consistent with the germline gene, which may arise from a read error. The chain carries TRBV12-5 and TRBJ2-1; 8 bases are shared with TRBD2. This CDR3 spans 15 amino acids. In germline, CDR1 is LGHNT, CDR2 FRNRAP. CDR3 nucleotide sequence: TGCGCTAGTCCCCCGGGCGGGGGGACCTACAATGAGCAGTTCTTC. The encoded protein is CASPPGGGTYNEQFF.

CDR3: CATKLVGFTDTQYF. As DNA, the CDR3 is TGTGCCACCAAGCTAGTGGGTTTCACAGATACGCAGTATTTT. The chain couples TRBV7-8 to TRBJ2-3; no firm D call. V lost 10 bases and J 2 bases, leaving 16 bases between the germline ends. The CDR3 contains 14 residues. Looked up from germline, CDR1 is SGHVS and CDR2 is FQNEAQ.

In the case of this clonotype: Germline and junction disagree at one end, which may indicate a read error. The V gene is TRBV19, the J gene TRBJ2-1; D uncertain. The CDR3 totals 12 residues. Germline V gives CDR1 LNHDA, CDR2 SQIVND (reference sequence). This CDR3 is CASSLVRHEQFF. Written as DNA, the CDR3 is TGCGCCAGTAGTTTAGTCAGGCATGAGCAGTTCTTC.

This clonotype turned up a few times. Its ends do not fully match the called genes, so a read error is possible. The V call is TRBV7-7, the J call TRBJ2-3, with D possibly TRBD2 on 6 matching bases. The CDR3 contains 13 residues. CDR1 and CDR2 (germline): SSHAT, FNYEAQ (reference sequence). DNA of the CDR3: TGTGCTAGCAGCTCACGACTAGAGGATACGCAGTATTTT. Encoded protein: CASSSRLEDTQYF.

The rearrangement links TRBV6-5 to TRBJ2-1; tentative D call: TRBD1 (5 bases). V lost 0 bases to trimming and J lost 9 bases, with 21 bases between them. This CDR3 spans 17 amino acids. Germline V gives CDR1 MNHEY, CDR2 SVGAGI. CDR3 nucleotides: TGTGCCAGCAGTTACTCTCGAGGCAGGGCGCGCTGTGGTGAGCAGTTCTTC. This translates into CASSYSRGRARCGEQFF.

This clonotype has a handful of counts. This CDR3 is CASSFGDTGFTYEQYF. For the CDR3, the DNA is TGTGCCAGCAGTTTTGGGGACACAGGCTTCACCTACGAGCAGTACTTC. The chain combines TRBV28 with TRBJ2-7, with D possibly matching TRBD1 (6 bases). The CDR3 covers 16 residues. Germline CDR1 is MDHEN and CDR2 is SYDVKM. The V end lost 3 bases, the J end lost 2 bases, and 17 bases lay between the germline ends. Using reference TRBV28 and TRBJ2-7 for the parts outside the CDR3, the full variable domain is DVKVTQSSRYLVKRTGEKVFLECVQDMDHENMFWYRQDPGLGLRLIYFSYDVKMKEKGDIPEGYSVSREKKERFSLILESASTNQTSMYLCASSFGDTGFTYEQYFGPGTRLTVT.

The chain has TRBV27 and TRBJ1-6, with D possibly being TRBD1 (5 bases). The CDR3 contains 15 residues. Trimming took 7 bases from V and 7 from J, leaving 17 bases between them. Germline V lookup: CDR1 MNHEY, CDR2 SMNVEV (reference sequence). CDR3 DNA sequence: TGTGCCAGCACCCTACGGGCAGGGTTGAATTCACCCCTCCACTTT. Protein product: CASTLRAGLNSPLHF.

The chain is built from TRBV12-3 or TRBV12-4 and TRBJ2-2; D not resolved. Trimming took 2 bases from V and 6 from J, leaving 10 bases between them. This CDR3 spans 14 amino acids. CDR3 sequence: CASSLYPGPGELFF. The CDR3 coding sequence is TGTGCCAGCAGTTTATATCCCGGACCCGGGGAGCTGTTTTTT.

This clonotype was picked up a small number of times. The V call is TRBV5-5, the J call TRBJ1-1, with D tentatively TRBD1 (6 bases). The CDR3 runs 13 residues. Germline V lookup: CDR1 SGHKS, CDR2 YYEKEE (reference sequence). The ends were cut back, 3 bases at V and 6 bases at J, with 12 bases in the middle. CDR3 coding DNA: TGTGCCAGCAGCTGGGGGGCGGGCGCTGAAGCTTTCTTT. It codes for CASSWGAGAEAFF. Full variable domain (rest looked up from reference TRBV5-5 and TRBJ1-1): DAGVTQSPTHLIKTRGQQVTLRCSPISGHKSVSWYQQVLGQGPQFIFQYYEKEERGRGNFPDRFSARQFPNYSSELNVNALLLGDSALYLCASSWGAGAEAFFGQGTRLTVV.

The chain recombines TRBV7-9 with TRBJ1-1; D is ambiguous. The CDR3 has 16 amino acids. The germline gives CDR1 SEHNR, CDR2 FQNEAQ (reference sequence). V dropped 5 bases and J dropped 3 bases, with 19 bases sitting between them. This chain's CDR3 is CASSPGAGLDYTEAFF. The CDR3 DNA reads TGTGCCAGCAGCCCTGGCGCGGGGTTGGATTACACTGAAGCTTTCTTT.

In its sample, this clonotype was seen a few times. V gene TRBV4-1 combines with J gene TRBJ2-4, with D possibly TRBD1 on 5 matching bases. Germline loops: CDR1 MGHRA, CDR2 YSYEKL. V lost 5 bases and J lost 7, with 15 bases in between. The CDR3 has 14 residues. The CDR3 nucleotides read TGCGCCAGCAGCGGCCCGGGCGCAGGGAACATTCAGTACTTC. Encoded protein: CASSGPGAGNIQYF.

V usage is TRBV29-1 and J usage is TRBJ1-2, with TRBD1 identical over 8 bases. The CDR3 is 14 residues long. The V gene end was trimmed by 2 bases and the J gene end by 2 bases; junction bases not matched to a gene: 4. Germline-derived CDR1 and CDR2 are SQVTM and ANQGSEA. CDR3 nucleotides: TGCAGCGTTGAACCGGGACAGGTCAACTATGGCTACACCTTC. It yields the protein CSVEPGQVNYGYTF.

The chain combines TRBV28 with TRBJ2-7; 8 positions match TRBD1. V was clipped by 7 bases and J by 1 base; unmatched bases: 9. Germline V gene sequence: CDR1 MDHEN, CDR2 SYDVKM. The CDR3 consists of 15 residues. The CDR3 region has the DNA TGTGCCAGCATATCATGGGGACAGGTGTCCTACGAGCAGTACTTC. As protein: CASISWGQVSYEQYF. Using reference TRBV28 and TRBJ2-7 for the parts outside the CDR3, the full variable domain is DVKVTQSSRYLVKRTGEKVFLECVQDMDHENMFWYRQDPGLGLRLIYFSYDVKMKEKGDIPEGYSVSREKKERFSLILESASTNQTSMYLCASISWGQVSYEQYFGPGTRLTVT.

This clonotype is a singleton in its sample. V usage is TRBV29-1 and J usage is TRBJ1-1, with 9 nucleotides matching TRBD1. This CDR3 spans 14 amino acids. Trimming cost V 4 bases and J 0 bases; bases outside gene matches: 3. CDR1 SQVTM and CDR2 ANQGSEA come from the germline V gene. CDR3 DNA: TGCAGCGTTGGGACAGGGGTGATGAACACTGAAGCTTTCTTT. This sequence encodes CSVGTGVMNTEAFF.

This sequence joins TRBV7-9 and TRBJ1-2, with a tentative D call TRBD1 (5 bases). CDR1 is SEHNR and CDR2 is FQNEAQ in the germline V gene (reference sequence). Trimming removed 7 bases from V and 2 bases from J, with 17 bases in between. This CDR3 comprises 15 residues. The CDR3 loop is CASKPPGPKNYGYTF. The CDR3 DNA reads TGTGCCAGCAAGCCGCCGGGGCCGAAGAACTATGGCTACACCTTC.

V usage is TRBV12-3 or TRBV12-4 and J usage is TRBJ1-2; no clear D. V was cut by 1 base and J by 8 bases, with 8 bases left in between. This CDR3 region has 12 residues. The CDR3 nucleotides read TGTGCCAGCAGTTTAGGGTTCGAGGGCTACACCTTC. It codes for CASSLGFEGYTF.

This clonotype has a handful of counts. The chain uses TRBV7-9 and TRBJ1-1; D is perhaps TRBD1 (5 bases). From germline, CDR1 is SEHNR and CDR2 FQNEAQ (reference sequence). V shed 10 bases and J shed 6 bases, with 12 bases lying between them. This CDR3 has 11 residues. The CDR3 DNA sequence: TGTGCCACTAGGCTGGGGGCTGAAGCTTTCTTT. Protein product: CATRLGAEAFF.

This clonotype was seen more than once but under ten times. The V gene is TRBV12-3 or TRBV12-4, the J gene TRBJ2-5; 8 bases line up with TRBD1. The ends lost 4 bases at V and 4 bases at J; junction bases unmatched: 11. The CDR3 extends over 16 amino acids. CDR3 in amino acids: CASSYPLGTGVETQYF. CDR3 coding DNA: TGTGCCAGCAGTTACCCCCTGGGGACAGGCGTAGAGACCCAGTACTTC.